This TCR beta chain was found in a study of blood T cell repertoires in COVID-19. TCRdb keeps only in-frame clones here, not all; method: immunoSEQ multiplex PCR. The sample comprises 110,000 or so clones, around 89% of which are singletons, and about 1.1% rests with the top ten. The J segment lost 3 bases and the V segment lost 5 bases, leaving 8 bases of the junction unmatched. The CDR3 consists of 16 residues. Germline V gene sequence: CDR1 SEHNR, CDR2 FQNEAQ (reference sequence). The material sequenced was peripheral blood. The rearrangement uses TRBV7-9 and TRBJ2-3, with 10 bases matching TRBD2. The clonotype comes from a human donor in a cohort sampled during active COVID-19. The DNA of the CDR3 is TGTGCCAGCAGCGATAGCGGGGGGAGATTGACAGATACGCAGTATTTT. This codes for CASSDSGGRLTDTQYF.